This T cell receptor (beta chain) is from a study of response to subunit inactivated influenza vaccine. In its sample, this clonotype was seen a few times. TCRdb reanalysed the RT-PCR reads using MiXCR and keeps one entry per CDR3 protein. Here the sample spans approximately 500,000 distinct CDR3 sequences, around 13% being singletons. CDR3 length equals 13 residues. Between the trimmed V and J ends, which lost 5 bases and 9 bases, there was a span of 14 bases. The chain links TRBV12-3 or TRBV12-4 to TRBJ2-1; a weak D match, TRBD1 (5 bases). The source of this sequence is a man aged 50-60 years who received an inactivated influenza vaccine. Sequenced material: PBMCs from blood, taken about 40 days after vaccination. The CDR3 DNA follows: TGTGCCAGCAGTCAACCAGGGAAGCTTGAGCAGTTCTTC. As protein: CASSQPGKLEQFF.